This T cell receptor (beta chain) was documented in a study of T cells in Graves' hyperthyroidism and ophthalmopathy. The wider study: Initial diagnosis, before any treatment, was when peripheral blood was collected. General study results and limits: Most thyroid clonotypes that were expanded above 0.001 also turned up in blood. The model forecast ophthalmopathy, anticipating it by a median around 6.4 months before onset.

Amplified TCR beta CDR3 regions derived from RNA transcripts. The TCR CDR3 first-round RT-PCR relied on the HTBI primer set. In TCRdb, the multiplex PCR reads were re-called with MiXCR into one record per CDR3 protein. Of about 280,000 distinct CDR3 sequences listed, 25% to 30% were seen once; the top ten hold about a quarter. Among the patients, aged 18 to 65, hyperthyroidism was newly diagnosed and had lasted under 2 months. This clonotype was recorded at least ten times. What it binds is unknown. The germline V and J ends were trimmed by 4 bases and 4 bases, with 13 bases remaining between them. The germline gives CDR1 SEHNR, CDR2 FQNEAQ (reference sequence). The length of the CDR3 is 14 residues.

The clonotype was recovered from a man between 40 and 49 years old with Graves' hyperthyroidism that later progressed to Graves' ophthalmopathy. Material: blood. The chain joins TRBV7-9 to TRBJ1-2; no definite D call. The CDR3 loop reads CASSSGGALYGYTF. The CDR3 DNA is TGTGCCAGCAGCTCGGGTGGAGCGCTCTATGGCTACACCTTC.